The text below deals with one T cell receptor beta chain. No antigen is known for it. This specimen belongs to a study of T cell responses to AZD1222 COVID-19 vaccine. Whole-study findings and limits: It was only after the peak T cell response that any repertoires were sampled. White British donors predominated, females outnumbered males, and clonal diversity was possibly underestimated.

Libraries were prepared by immunoSEQ multiplex PCR; TCRdb keeps only in-frame clonotypes and omits some of them. The sample holds fewer than 110,000 clones, around 90% seen once. This CDR3 is built from 14 residues. Germline CDR1 reads SGDLS; CDR2 reads YYNGEE. Trimming took off 0 bases at V and 2 bases at J, with 9 bases between the two ends. The V gene is TRBV9, the J gene TRBJ2-7; tentative D call: TRBD2 (5 bases). The material sequenced was peripheral blood, taken 28 days after the second AZD1222 dose. This clonotype was sampled from an adult who received the AZD1222 COVID-19 vaccine. CDR3 bases: TGTGCCAGCAGCGTAGTTCGGGAACCCTACGAGCAGTACTTC. Its translation is CASSVVREPYEQYF.